A single T cell receptor beta chain is shown here with its context. Its matching antigen is unknown. Preparing the TCRbeta library involved the use of unique molecular identifiers. TCRdb ran MiXCR on the PCR reads and lists one entry per CDR3 protein. Here the sample spans about 580,000 distinct CDR3 sequences, 20% to 25% being singletons. There are 14 residues in the CDR3. Germline trimming cut 7 bases from V and 9 bases from J; bases unmatched to any gene: 11. CDR1 and CDR2 (germline): KGHDR, SFDVKD. These data come from a study of T-cell reconstitution after alpha-beta-depleted transplantation in children. Study observations and caveats: T-cell numbers and diversity, one year after transplant, stemmed largely from T cells that were newly produced.

Sequences were derived from PBMCs, mostly from graft donor cells, sampled 360 days after TCRalphabeta/CD19-depleted stem cell transplant. The V and J genes are TRBV24-1 and TRBJ2-1; 7 bases map to TRBD2. The clonotype comes from a boy less than two years old who had a stem cell transplant for acute myeloid leukemia, so the T cells may come from the graft donor. CDR3: CATRSRGGAFEQFF. CDR3 nucleotide sequence: TGTGCCACCAGGTCGCGGGGAGGGGCTTTTGAGCAGTTCTTC.